These 29 T cell receptor beta chains came from one sample sequenced in a study of blood T cell repertoires in COVID-19. Clones were read by immunoSEQ multiplex PCR, and TCRdb kept only the in-frame ones, dropping some. The sample lists 200,000 to 250,000 clones; around 84% were seen once. The sample consisted of peripheral blood. The origin of the receptors is a man aged 25 to 45 with active or convalescent COVID-19.

This chain joins TRBV30 and TRBJ2-1; 11 bases align to TRBD2. CDR3 size: 15 residues. The trim removed 3 bases at V and 6 bases at J, leaving 7 bases unmatched. Germline-derived CDR1 and CDR2 are GTSNPN and SVGIG (reference sequence). For the CDR3, the DNA is TGTGCCTGGAGGCCTTGGGGGACTAGCGGCAATGAGCAGTTCTTC. The encoded protein is CAWRPWGTSGNEQFF.

The chain employs TRBV27 and TRBJ1-6; 8 nucleotides align to TRBD1. With V trimmed by 2 bases and J by 0 bases, 3 bases remained unmatched. The CDR3 consists of 17 residues. Germline assignment: CDR1 MNHEY and CDR2 SMNVEV (reference sequence). The CDR3 nucleotides read TGTGCCAGCAGTTTAAACAGGGGGACCTCCTATAATTCACCCCTCCACTTT. This codes for CASSLNRGTSYNSPLHF.

Here the CDR3 reads CASSADTYGNTIYF. As DNA, the CDR3 is TGTGCCAGCAGCGCCGACACATATGGAAACACCATATATTTT. The chain uses TRBV9 and TRBJ1-3; D remains ambiguous. Germline V gene lookup returns CDR1 SGDLS and CDR2 YYNGEE. V lost 3 bases, J lost 3 bases, and 10 bases lay in between. The length of the CDR3 is 14 residues.

The rearrangement uses TRBV4-3 and TRBJ1-4, with a possible D match to TRBD1 (5 bases). Trimming pared 4 bases from V and 0 bases from J, leaving 9 bases between. Germline V gene data show CDR1 as LGHNA and CDR2 as YSLEER. CDR3 length equals 15 residues. In DNA, the CDR3 is TGCGCCAGCAGCCGGGGGGATGCAACTAATGAAAAACTGTTTTTT. Amino acid sequence: CASSRGDATNEKLFF.

Comments on this clone: The junction and the germline gene differ at one end; a read error may be behind it. The CDR3 nucleotides are TGTGCCAGCAGCATAGCGGGGGGGCCTCTTGAGCAGTTCTTC. It yields the protein CASSIAGGPLEQFF. V usage is TRBV7-2 and J usage is TRBJ2-1; TRBD2 matches 11 bases. This CDR3 is 14 amino acids long. Germline lookup yields CDR1 SGHTA and CDR2 FQGNSA. The variable domain in full, with the rest retrieved from reference TRBV7-2 and TRBJ2-1, is GAGVSQSPSNKVTEKGKDVELRCDPISGHTALYWYRQSLGQGLEFLIYFQGNSAPDKSGLPSDRFSAERTGGSVSTLTIQRTQQEDSAVYLCASSIAGGPLEQFFGPGTRLTVL.

In nucleotides, the CDR3 is TGTGCCAGCAGCCCACAGGGGGCTTGGACTGAAGCTTTCTTT. Translation: CASSPQGAWTEAFF. The V gene is TRBV6-5, the J gene TRBJ1-1, with 9 bases that match TRBD1. The CDR3 consists of 14 residues. J gave up 5 bases and V 6 bases, and 7 bases lay outside the gene matches. The V gene's germline CDR1 is MNHEY and CDR2 SVGAGI.

The genes are TRBV29-1 and TRBJ2-7, with TRBD2 matching 11 bases. The CDR3 contains 13 residues. Per the germline V gene, CDR1 is SQVTM and CDR2 is ANQGSEA. With V trimmed by 6 bases and J by 4 bases, 5 bases remained unmatched. The CDR3 DNA is TGCAGCGTCCAAGGACTAGCGGGTTACGAGCAGTACTTC. Its translation: CSVQGLAGYEQYF.

V and J are TRBV12-3 or TRBV12-4 and TRBJ1-2; no definite D call. This CDR3 has 13 residues. Deletions cut 6 bases from V and 4 bases from J, with 12 bases between. The CDR3 DNA is TGTGCCAGCAGCCACGGGGAGGGCTATGGCTACACCTTC. Amino acids: CASSHGEGYGYTF.

The genes are TRBV29-1 and TRBJ2-2, with D unclear. Germline V gene sequence: CDR1 SQVTM, CDR2 ANQGSEA. V lost 7 bases and J 1 base, leaving 10 bases between the germline ends. This CDR3 spans 13 amino acids. CDR3 DNA: TGCAGCGCCTCTTCCAGGAACACCGGGGAGCTGTTTTTT. Protein sequence: CSASSRNTGELFF.

The rearrangement uses TRBV7-9 and TRBJ2-5; TRBD1 matches at 10 bases. V trimming: 5 bases; J trimming: 5 bases; junction bases outside the gene matches: 8. From germline, CDR1 is SEHNR and CDR2 FQNEAQ (reference sequence). The CDR3 runs 15 residues. The CDR3 bases are TGTGCCAGCAGCCCAGAGACAGGGGGCAGGGAGACCCAGTACTTC. Translation gives CASSPETGGRETQYF.

This sequence joins TRBV29-1 and TRBJ2-7; D may be TRBD1 (6 bases). The CDR3 loop spans 11 amino acids. V shed 7 bases and J shed 3 bases, with 10 bases lying between them. Germline V lookup: CDR1 SQVTM, CDR2 ANQGSEA. The CDR3 is CSGGQNYEQYF. The CDR3 DNA is TGCAGCGGGGGGCAGAACTACGAGCAGTACTTC.

This rearrangement joins TRBV7-6 to TRBJ2-7; possibly TRBD2 for D (5 bases). V was trimmed by 5 bases and J by 0 bases, leaving 8 bases between them. Germline lookup yields CDR1 SGHVS and CDR2 FNYEAQ. The CDR3 totals 13 residues. The CDR3 region is CASSRTLSYEQYF. The CDR3 nucleotides are TGTGCCAGCAGCCGGACTCTCTCCTACGAGCAGTACTTC.

The rearrangement links TRBV5-5 to TRBJ2-1; D is possibly TRBD2 (5 bases). CDR3 length: 14 residues. Germline assignment: CDR1 SGHKS and CDR2 YYEKEE (reference sequence). Trimming pared 0 bases from V and 3 bases from J, leaving 7 bases between. CDR3: CASSLEGVYNEQFF. As DNA, the CDR3 is TGTGCCAGCAGCTTGGAGGGAGTCTACAATGAGCAGTTCTTC.

This chain connects TRBV5-6 to TRBJ1-5; 12 nucleotides line up with TRBD1. The V segment lost 3 bases and the J segment 2 bases; nucleotides outside the gene matches: 6. The V gene's germline CDR1 is SGHDT and CDR2 YYEEEE. This CDR3 spans 17 amino acids. CDR3 in amino acids: CASSSGTGGRGNQPQHF. The CDR3 DNA follows: TGTGCCAGCAGCTCCGGGACAGGGGGCCGTGGCAATCAGCCCCAGCATTTT.

J is TRBJ2-1 and V is TRBV5-1, with 10 bases aligning to TRBD2. CDR3 length: 16 amino acids. V dropped 0 bases and J dropped 7; count of bases not matched to a gene: 7. The V gene's germline CDR1 is SGHRS and CDR2 YFSETQ. CDR3 region: CASSLAGTSVVNEQFF. The CDR3 DNA sequence: TGCGCCAGCAGCTTGGCCGGGACTAGCGTTGTGAATGAGCAGTTCTTC.

For the CDR3, the DNA is TGTGCCAGCAGCTTAAAGCGGGAGGGCCTTTGGTATTTT. It translates to CASSLKREGLWYF. The genes are TRBV7-2 and TRBJ2-3, with 10 bases identical to TRBD2. The germline gives CDR1 SGHTA, CDR2 FQGNSA. V was pared by 2 bases and J by 14 bases, with 7 bases of the junction left unmatched. The length of the CDR3 is 13 residues.

The CDR3 DNA sequence: TGTGCCAGCAGCTCTCAGGAGGGGTCGGCTTCCTACGAGCAGTACTTC. Residues: CASSSQEGSASYEQYF. The V and J genes are TRBV7-9 and TRBJ2-7; TRBD2 is a possible D gene (6 bases). CDR3 length: 16 residues. CDR1 and CDR2 (germline): SEHNR, FQNEAQ (reference sequence). V was clipped by 4 bases and J by 1 base, with 17 bases between them.

V gene TRBV2 combines with J gene TRBJ2-3; 10 bases align to TRBD2. CDR3 length equals 16 residues. With V trimmed by 7 bases and J by 4 bases, 11 bases remained unmatched. Germline V gene data show CDR1 as SNHLY and CDR2 as FYNNEI. The CDR3 spells CASTAKRAGGPDTQYF. The CDR3 bases are TGTGCCAGCACTGCCAAGCGAGCGGGAGGGCCAGATACGCAGTATTTT.

This clone was observed a single time. This chain joins TRBV19 and TRBJ1-2; the D is unclear. The CDR3 is 12 residues long. Germline lookup yields CDR1 LNHDA and CDR2 SQIVND (reference sequence). Trimming removed 7 bases from V and 8 bases from J, with 14 bases in between. The chain's CDR3 is CASTPDFRGYTF. The CDR3 DNA reads as TGTGCCAGTACACCCGATTTTCGGGGCTACACCTTC.

Turning to this clone: At the DNA level, this CDR3 is encoded by other sequences in the same sample as well. The chain carries TRBV19 and TRBJ2-7, with D tentatively TRBD1 (5 bases). The CDR3 length is 13 residues. The V end was cut by 3 bases, the J end by 3 bases, with 9 bases between. Germline V gene data show CDR1 as LNHDA and CDR2 as SQIVND (reference sequence). CDR3 loop: CASSMGQSYEQYF. DNA for the CDR3: TGTGCCAGTAGTATGGGGCAGAGCTACGAGCAGTACTTC.

CDR3 nucleotides: TGCGCCAGCAGCCAGTGGACAGGTAGTGGAAACACCATATATTTT. Protein sequence: CASSQWTGSGNTIYF. The chain links TRBV4-1 to TRBJ1-3, with 7 bases fitting TRBD1. The trim removed 3 bases at V and 3 bases at J, leaving 5 bases unmatched. Germline lookup yields CDR1 MGHRA and CDR2 YSYEKL. The CDR3 is 15 residues long.

Comment on this clone: Other nucleotide sequences in the sample specify the same CDR3. The genes are TRBV6-5 and TRBJ1-1; tentatively, D is TRBD1 (6 bases). From germline, CDR1 is MNHEY and CDR2 SVGAGI. V lost 6 bases and J lost 2, with 7 bases in between. The CDR3 loop spans 12 amino acids. For the CDR3, the DNA is TGTGCCAGCAGCAGGGGTAACACTGAAGCTTTCTTT. Its protein product is CASSRGNTEAFF.

V usage is TRBV2 and J usage is TRBJ2-2; 7 bases map to TRBD2. Germline V gene sequence: CDR1 SNHLY, CDR2 FYNNEI. J gave up 5 bases and V 3 bases, and 6 bases lay outside the gene matches. The CDR3 totals 15 residues. The CDR3, as DNA: TGTGCCAGCAGTGAGGCGGGAGTGAGGACCGGGGAGCTGTTTTTT. Translating it yields CASSEAGVRTGELFF.

The chain joins TRBV19 to TRBJ2-2; 8 bases align to TRBD1. The V gene end was trimmed by 4 bases and the J gene end by 5 bases; junction bases not matched to a gene: 9. The CDR3 runs to 16 residues. The germline V gene encodes CDR1 LNHDA and CDR2 SQIVND (reference sequence). For the CDR3, the DNA is TGTGCCAGTAGTACGCCCCGCAGGGGGCTAACCGGGGAGCTGTTTTTT. Translation gives CASSTPRRGLTGELFF.

This chain uses TRBV10-2 with TRBJ1-5, with 12 bases matching TRBD1. V gave up 6 bases and J gave up 8 bases; unmatched junction bases: 5. This CDR3 has 14 residues. Germline CDR1 is WSHSY and CDR2 is SAAADI. CDR3 residues: CASRGTGGSEPQHF. CDR3 bases: TGCGCCAGCAGGGGGACAGGGGGCAGTGAGCCCCAGCATTTT.

CDR3 residues: CASTRGSGFGYTF. In DNA, the CDR3 is TGTGCCAGCACCCGAGGTTCAGGGTTCGGCTACACCTTC. The chain carries TRBV7-2 and TRBJ1-2; D perhaps matches TRBD1 (5 bases). CDR1 SGHTA and CDR2 FQGNSA come from the germline V gene. V lost 7 bases and J 8 bases, leaving 17 bases between the germline ends. CDR3 length: 13 residues.

Note on this clone: Other DNA sequences in the sample encode the same CDR3. The V gene is TRBV5-6, the J gene TRBJ2-7, with TRBD2 as a possible D gene (5 bases). Germline V gene sequence: CDR1 SGHDT, CDR2 YYEEEE. V was pared by 0 bases and J by 0 bases, with 10 bases between. This CDR3 comprises 15 residues. CDR3 sequence (DNA): TGTGCCAGCAGCTTGGGGGGTGGGAGCTCCTACGAGCAGTACTTC. Its translation is CASSLGGGSSYEQYF.

This clone was counted once. The chain has TRBV9 and TRBJ2-5; tentative D call: TRBD1 (6 bases). This CDR3 is 15 amino acids long. Per germline, CDR1 SGDLS and CDR2 YYNGEE. With 0 bases removed from V and 4 bases from J, the gap between germline ends came to 13 bases. The CDR3 sequence is CASSVEGGLRETQYF. The CDR3 DNA sequence: TGTGCCAGCAGCGTAGAAGGGGGATTGAGAGAGACCCAGTACTTC.

This clone was counted between two and nine times. This chain connects TRBV6-5 to TRBJ1-1, with D tentatively TRBD1 (5 bases). The germline CDR1 and CDR2 sequences are MNHEY and SVGAGI. The V end was cut by 6 bases, the J end by 8 bases, with 16 bases between. CDR3 length equals 13 residues. CDR3 bases: TGTGCCAGCAGCAGGGACTTATCTAGAGAAGCTTTCTTT. Its protein is CASSRDLSREAFF.